Sequencing of this T cell receptor (beta chain) was carried out in a study of blood T cell repertoires in COVID-19. About the research overall: Sites across the United States, Italy and Spain contributed samples from acute and convalescent COVID-19. PBMCs, B-cell-depleted T cells, or T cells provided the cDNA or gDNA that made up the material.

Using immunoSEQ multiplex PCR, the repertoire was profiled, and TCRdb retains in-frame clones only, with some absent. The sample gives hundreds of thousands of clones, around three quarters of which show up once; around 3.4% is in the top ten. The CDR3 loop spans 12 amino acids. V dropped 6 bases and J dropped 4 bases, with 9 bases sitting between them. The germline gives CDR1 LGHDT, CDR2 YNNKEL (reference sequence). Material: peripheral blood. V is TRBV3-1 (or the pseudogene TRBV3-2) and J is TRBJ2-5; weak D call: TRBD1 (6 bases). This TCR was recovered from an elderly woman with acute or convalescent COVID-19. This CDR3 reads CASRYRAETQYF. Here the CDR3 DNA reads TGTGCCAGCAGATACAGGGCAGAGACCCAGTACTTC.